This T cell receptor (beta chain) was obtained from a study of cytomegalovirus exposure and HLA in healthy donors. Study-wide background: Out of about 190 million T cells, an earlier analysis found some 120 million unique TCR beta sequences in total. Of the donors genotyped, several hundred in all, around 76% fell in the Caucasian-associated ancestry cluster.

With respect to this clone: Its antigen is not identified.

13 Jbeta primers and 60 Vbeta primers were used for the PCR. Libraries were prepared by immunoSEQ multiplex PCR; TCRdb keeps only in-frame clonotypes and omits some of them. Of roughly 190,000 clones in the sample, about 83% were seen once. Study outcomes and limitations: Analysis was carried out at a later point, and it linked a missense DCLRE1C variant to TCR beta V- and J-gene trimming.

Germline V gene sequence: CDR1 WSHSY, CDR2 SAAADI. This CDR3 is built from 13 residues. With 2 bases removed from V and 2 bases from J, the gap between germline ends came to 6 bases. Sequencing was carried out using PBMCs. The chain uses TRBV10-2 and TRBJ1-2; maybe TRBD1 (5 bases). The receptor was isolated from a man aged 35 to 55 in good health and CMV-seropositive. Written as DNA, the CDR3 is TGCGCCAGCAGTGAGGACAGAAACTATGGCTACACCTTC. It translates to CASSEDRNYGYTF.